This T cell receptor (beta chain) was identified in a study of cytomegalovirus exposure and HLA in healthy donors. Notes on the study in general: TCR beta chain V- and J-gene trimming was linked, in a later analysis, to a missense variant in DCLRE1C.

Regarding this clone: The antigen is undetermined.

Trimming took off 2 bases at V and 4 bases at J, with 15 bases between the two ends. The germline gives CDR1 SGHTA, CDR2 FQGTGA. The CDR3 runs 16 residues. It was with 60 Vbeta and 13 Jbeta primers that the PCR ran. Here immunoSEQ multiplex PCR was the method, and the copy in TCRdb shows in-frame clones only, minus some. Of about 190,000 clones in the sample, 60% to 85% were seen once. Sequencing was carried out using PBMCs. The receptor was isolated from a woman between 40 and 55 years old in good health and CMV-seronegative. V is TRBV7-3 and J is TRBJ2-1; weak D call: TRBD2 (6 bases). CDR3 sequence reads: CASSLRGTGAYNEQFF. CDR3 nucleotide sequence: TGTGCCAGCAGCTTACGAGGGACTGGGGCATACAATGAGCAGTTCTTC.